These 30 T cell receptor beta chains originate from one sample sequenced in a study of blood T cell repertoires in COVID-19. Assay: immunoSEQ multiplex PCR; the TCRdb copy retains only in-frame clones and omits some. The table shows about 300,000 clones, with about 85% occurring only once. Sequenced material: PBMCs or T cells enriched from blood (not recorded which). The receptors stem from a young woman who had recovered from COVID-19.

The chain recombines TRBV4-3 with TRBJ2-2; D may be TRBD2 (5 bases). Germline-derived CDR1 and CDR2 are LGHNA and YSLEER. The V end was cut by 1 base, the J end by 3 bases, with 12 bases between. The CDR3 has 16 amino acids. In nucleotides, the CDR3 is TGCGCCAGCAGCCAAGTAGGGAGCTTGGACACCGGGGAGCTGTTTTTT. Its translation: CASSQVGSLDTGELFF.

J is TRBJ1-1 and V is TRBV6-5; TRBD1 matches at 8 bases. The CDR3 covers 13 residues. Germline V CDR1 and CDR2: MNHEY, SVGAGI. The junction had 6 bases not matched to a gene; V was cut back by 5 bases and J by 7 bases. DNA for the CDR3: TGTGCCAGCAGTCAACTACAGGGGGGTGAAGCTTTCTTT. Translated, it gives CASSQLQGGEAFF.

The rearrangement links TRBV6-5 to TRBJ1-2; D perhaps matches TRBD1 (5 bases). The ends were cut back, 2 bases at V and 1 base at J, with 8 bases in the middle. CDR3 length equals 14 residues. In germline, CDR1 is MNHEY, CDR2 SVGAGI. This CDR3 is CASSYRGFNYGYTF. CDR3 bases: TGTGCCAGCAGTTACAGGGGTTTTAACTATGGCTACACCTTC.

The CDR3 DNA reads TGTGCCAGCATCCTAACAGGGGGATACGAGCAGTACTTC. This translates into CASILTGGYEQYF. The chain couples TRBV6-1 to TRBJ2-7, with 8 bases fitting TRBD1. Trimming at V came to 7 bases and at J to 4 bases, leaving 6 bases not matched to a gene. The length of the CDR3 is 13 residues. The germline CDR1 and CDR2 sequences are MNHNS and SASEGT.

This chain connects TRBV11-2 to TRBJ2-5; a weak D match, TRBD2 (5 bases). The CDR3 covers 14 residues. Per germline, CDR1 SGHAT and CDR2 FQNNGV. V lost 3 bases and J lost 5, with 13 bases in between. CDR3 in amino acids: CASSFNPRGETQYF. The CDR3 nucleotides are TGTGCCAGCAGCTTTAACCCTAGAGGGGAGACCCAGTACTTC.

This chain joins TRBV6-1 and TRBJ1-2; D call uncertain. This CDR3 spans 13 amino acids. Deletions cut 1 base from V and 4 bases from J, with 7 bases between. Germline V gene sequence: CDR1 MNHNS, CDR2 SASEGT. CDR3 region: CASSEGRAYGYTF. The CDR3 nucleotides are TGTGCCAGCAGTGAAGGGAGGGCCTATGGCTACACCTTC.

The chain couples TRBV10-3 to TRBJ1-2, with 8 nucleotides matching TRBD1. CDR1 and CDR2 (germline): ENHRY, SYGVKD. There are 15 residues in the CDR3. V dropped 2 bases and J dropped 7; count of bases not matched to a gene: 9. CDR3 region: CAISEAGQAARGYTF. DNA of the CDR3: TGTGCCATCAGTGAGGCGGGACAGGCCGCGCGTGGCTACACCTTC.

This chain uses TRBV7-8 with TRBJ2-1, with D perhaps TRBD2 (5 bases). This CDR3 contains 15 residues. V lost 5 bases to trimming and J lost 1 base, with 12 bases between them. CDR1 is SGHVS and CDR2 is FQNEAQ in the germline V gene. CDR3 sequence (DNA): TGTGCCAGCAGCCTCCCGGGGATTTCCTACAATGAGCAGTTCTTC. It translates to CASSLPGISYNEQFF.

This chain uses TRBV2 with TRBJ1-5, with TRBD1 as a possible D gene (6 bases). CDR3 length equals 14 residues. Germline V gene lookup returns CDR1 SNHLY and CDR2 FYNNEI. V lost 6 bases and J lost 6, with 15 bases in between. The CDR3 sequence is CASSPQGIGQPQHF. In DNA, the CDR3 is TGTGCCAGCAGCCCACAGGGTATTGGTCAGCCCCAGCATTTT.

The chain uses TRBV6-5 and TRBJ2-7; 7 positions agree with TRBD1. The V gene end was trimmed by 6 bases and the J gene end by 4 bases; junction bases not matched to a gene: 3. The CDR3 consists of 12 residues. In germline, CDR1 is MNHEY, CDR2 SVGAGI. The CDR3 here is CASSQGVYEQYF. The CDR3 region has the DNA TGTGCCAGCAGCCAGGGGGTGTACGAGCAGTACTTC.

V is TRBV7-9 and J is TRBJ2-7; 11 nucleotides agree with TRBD1. With 3 bases clipped from V and 4 bases from J, the junction kept 8 bases outside the gene matches. Looked up from germline, CDR1 is SEHNR and CDR2 is FQNEAQ (reference sequence). CDR3 length: 16 amino acids. In DNA, the CDR3 is TGTGCCAGCAGCTTCAATCGGGACAGGGGGGTATACGAGCAGTACTTC. Residues: CASSFNRDRGVYEQYF.

The chain is built from TRBV25-1 and TRBJ1-2; TRBD1 matches at 7 bases. Germline lookup yields CDR1 MGHDK and CDR2 SYGVNS. V shed 4 bases, J shed 5 bases, and the junction held 1 base outside the gene matches. This CDR3 comprises 12 residues. The CDR3 sequence: CASSGTGYGYTF. The CDR3, as DNA: TGTGCCAGCAGTGGGACAGGATATGGCTACACCTTC.

The V gene is TRBV6-5, the J gene TRBJ2-1; no reliable D call. V lost 6 bases, J lost 3 bases, and 12 bases lay in between. CDR1 MNHEY and CDR2 SVGAGI come from the germline V gene. This CDR3 comprises 14 residues. CDR3 protein: CASRHHDNYNEQFF. CDR3 DNA sequence: TGTGCCAGCAGACACCATGACAACTACAATGAGCAGTTCTTC.

This clone was detected only once. J is TRBJ1-3 and V is TRBV7-2, with 10 bases that match TRBD1. The CDR3 is made up of 17 amino acids. Germline CDR1 SGHTA, CDR2 FQGNSA. Trimming took 5 bases from V and 4 from J; bases not matched to a gene: 11. For the CDR3, the DNA is TGTGCCAGCAGCGGTCGACAGGGGGCGACTGTCGGAAACACCATATATTTT. Protein product: CASSGRQGATVGNTIYF.

V gene TRBV30 combines with J gene TRBJ2-1; tentatively, D is TRBD1 (6 bases). V lost 4 bases and J lost 3, with 13 bases in between. This CDR3 region has 14 residues. Looked up from germline, CDR1 is GTSNPN and CDR2 is SVGIG (reference sequence). CDR3 sequence (DNA): TGTGCCTGGAATAGCAGGGGAATCTACAATGAGCAGTTCTTC. This translates into CAWNSRGIYNEQFF.

The chain employs TRBV6-2 or TRBV6-3 and TRBJ2-5, with D unclear. CDR3 size: 16 residues. V was pared by 5 bases and J by 5 bases, with 21 bases between. Looked up from germline, CDR1 is MNHEY and CDR2 is SVGEGT. The CDR3 sequence: CASSPPTARLEETQYF. CDR3 DNA sequence: TGTGCCAGCAGTCCCCCGACGGCTAGGCTGGAGGAGACCCAGTACTTC.

This clone appeared a few times. The chain has TRBV2 and TRBJ1-5, with D unclear. V lost 4 bases and J lost 6, with 7 bases in between. Looked up from germline, CDR1 is SNHLY and CDR2 is FYNNEI. There are 12 residues in the CDR3. CDR3 loop: CASSGQVQPQHF. CDR3 nucleotides: TGTGCCAGCAGTGGTCAGGTTCAGCCCCAGCATTTT. The variable domain in full, with the rest retrieved from reference TRBV2 and TRBJ1-5, is EPEVTQTPSHQVTQMGQEVILRCVPISNHLYFYWYRQILGQKVEFLVSFYNNEISEKSEIFDDQFSVERPDGSNFTLKIRSTKLEDSAMYFCASSGQVQPQHFGDGTRLSIL.

This clone was found once. This rearrangement joins TRBV5-1 to TRBJ2-1, with 9 nucleotides matching TRBD1. The CDR3 runs to 16 residues. J lost 1 base, V lost 0 bases, and 2 bases had no gene match. Per the germline V gene, CDR1 is SGHRS and CDR2 is YFSETQ. The CDR3 DNA reads as TGCGCCAGCAGCTTGGTGGGACAGGGTTCCTACAATGAGCAGTTCTTC. Translated, it gives CASSLVGQGSYNEQFF.

The chain couples TRBV19 to TRBJ1-1; unclear D gene. CDR3 length: 13 residues. Trimming pared 5 bases from V and 5 bases from J, leaving 12 bases between. Germline V gene lookup returns CDR1 LNHDA and CDR2 SQIVND (reference sequence). The CDR3 region has the DNA TGTGCCAGTAGTCCCCTTGGAGTAACTGAAGCTTTCTTT. It yields the protein CASSPLGVTEAFF.

This clone was recorded only once. This chain uses TRBV5-6 with TRBJ2-3, with TRBD2 identical over 11 bases. CDR3 length equals 16 residues. J was trimmed by 2 bases and V by 4 bases; bases with no gene match: 6. The germline V gene encodes CDR1 SGHDT and CDR2 YYEEEE. Written as DNA, the CDR3 is TGTGCCAGCAGCCGCCGACTAGCGGGGCTCACAGATACGCAGTATTTT. Its translation is CASSRRLAGLTDTQYF.

This chain uses TRBV5-1 with TRBJ2-5; a possible D gene is TRBD1 (5 bases). Looked up from germline, CDR1 is SGHRS and CDR2 is YFSETQ. The ends were cut back, 2 bases at V and 5 bases at J, with 10 bases in the middle. The CDR3 sequence is 13 residues long. In nucleotides, the CDR3 is TGCGCCAGCAGCTTAGAAGGGGATGAGACCCAGTACTTC. This codes for CASSLEGDETQYF.

This clone was recorded once. The chain uses TRBV30 and TRBJ2-2, with TRBD2 matching over 10 bases. The germline gives CDR1 GTSNPN, CDR2 SVGIG (reference sequence). The CDR3 loop spans 14 amino acids. V shed 5 bases and J 1 base; nucleotides not matched to a gene: 1. Here the CDR3 reads CAWSSGGNTGELFF. The CDR3 DNA reads as TGTGCCTGGTCTAGCGGGGGGAACACCGGGGAGCTGTTTTTT.

This chain connects TRBV6-6 to TRBJ1-1; TRBD1 matches 10 bases. CDR3 size: 12 residues. V shed 6 bases, J shed 13 bases, and the junction held 8 bases outside the gene matches. Germline-derived CDR1 and CDR2 are MNHNY and SVGAGI (reference sequence). The CDR3 DNA reads TGTGCCAGCAGACCGGGACAGGGGACAGGTTTCTTT. Its protein is CASRPGQGTGFF.

This chain links TRBV15 with TRBJ1-4; D not resolved. Trimming left V 5 bases short and J 6 bases short, with 10 bases between. Germline V gene sequence: CDR1 LNHNV, CDR2 YYDKDF (reference sequence). The CDR3 length is 13 residues. CDR3 protein: CATSSRGDEKLFF. Written as DNA, the CDR3 is TGTGCCACCAGCTCACGGGGTGATGAAAAACTGTTTTTT.

This clone came up once. The CDR3 sequence: CASSMGGSQPQHF. CDR3 sequence (DNA): TGTGCCAGCAGTATGGGGGGGAGTCAGCCCCAGCATTTT. This chain links TRBV25-1 with TRBJ1-5, with D perhaps TRBD1 (5 bases). CDR3 length: 13 residues. The V end was cut by 5 bases, the J end by 6 bases, with 11 bases between. Germline lookup yields CDR1 MGHDK and CDR2 SYGVNS.

The V and J genes are TRBV19 and TRBJ1-1, with a weak D call TRBD1 (6 bases). CDR3 length: 14 residues. V lost 6 bases and J lost 2, with 13 bases in between. Germline-derived CDR1 and CDR2 are LNHDA and SQIVND (reference sequence). The CDR3 reads CASRVTGPNTEAFF. The CDR3 region has the DNA TGTGCCAGTAGAGTAACAGGGCCCAACACTGAAGCTTTCTTT.

J is TRBJ2-1 and V is TRBV6-2 or TRBV6-3; 9 bases agree with TRBD2. The CDR3 contains 15 residues. J gave up 2 bases and V 5 bases, and 4 bases lay outside the gene matches. Germline CDR1 MNHEY, CDR2 SVGEGT. The CDR3 loop is CASSVTSGPYNEQFF. The CDR3 region has the DNA TGTGCCAGCAGTGTGACTAGCGGACCCTACAATGAGCAGTTCTTC.

The chain employs TRBV9 and TRBJ1-1; perhaps TRBD1 as D (5 bases). This CDR3 contains 17 residues. CDR1 and CDR2 (germline): SGDLS, YYNGEE. V lost 3 bases, J lost 4 bases, and 22 bases lay in between. The DNA for the CDR3 is TGTGCCAGCAGCGCCCGGGGGAATTTGGGTCTACGCACTGAAGCTTTCTTT. The encoded protein is CASSARGNLGLRTEAFF.

V usage is TRBV10-3 and J usage is TRBJ1-2; TRBD1 matches at 10 bases. From germline, CDR1 is ENHRY and CDR2 SYGVKD. Unmatched junction bases numbered 9, after V lost 3 bases and J lost 5 bases. The CDR3 is 16 residues long. The chain's CDR3 is CAISDRFGTGEYGYTF. CDR3 DNA sequence: TGTGCCATCAGTGACCGTTTTGGGACAGGGGAGTATGGCTACACCTTC.

This clone was seen only once. The rearrangement links TRBV25-1 to TRBJ1-6, with 8 positions matching TRBD1. J was trimmed by 12 bases and V by 8 bases; bases with no gene match: 15. Germline CDR1 and CDR2: MGHDK and SYGVNS. This CDR3 region has 15 residues. The CDR3 DNA follows: TGTGCCAGCCGGGGGACAGGCCCCACCGGAGTACCCCTCCACTTT. Its protein is CASRGTGPTGVPLHF.